These 26 T cell receptor beta chains share one sample of origin, sequenced in a study of blood T cell repertoires in COVID-19. Data came from immunoSEQ multiplex PCR; TCRdb stores just in-frame clones and leaves some out. Among 100,000 to 150,000 clones listed, about 74% were seen once. The source material was peripheral blood. The receptors shown here come from a man aged 60 to 75 with acute or convalescent COVID-19.

The rearrangement uses TRBV20-1 and TRBJ2-4; a weak D match, TRBD2 (6 bases). The germline CDR1 and CDR2 sequences are DFQATT and SNEGSKA (reference sequence). The V end was cut by 3 bases, the J end by 0 bases, with 21 bases between. The CDR3 is made up of 18 amino acids. CDR3 DNA: TGCAGTGCTAGTTCACTCGGGACTCCGGAGGTAGCCAAAAACATTCAGTACTTC. The encoded protein is CSASSLGTPEVAKNIQYF.

J is TRBJ1-2 and V is TRBV27; possibly TRBD1 for D (6 bases). CDR3 length: 12 residues. V was shortened by 5 bases and J by 8 bases, with 12 bases between the two germline ends. The germline CDR1 and CDR2 sequences are MNHEY and SMNVEV (reference sequence). The CDR3 coding sequence is TGTGCCAGCAGTGAACAGGGTTTCGGCTACACCTTC. Translating it yields CASSEQGFGYTF.

The rearrangement joins TRBV5-1 to TRBJ1-1, with TRBD1 identical over 9 bases. CDR3 length: 17 amino acids. Trimming took 4 bases from V and 3 from J; bases not matched to a gene: 13. Germline loops: CDR1 SGHRS, CDR2 YFSETQ. The CDR3 here is CASSTYRDRVRDTEAFF. Here the CDR3 DNA reads TGCGCCAGCAGCACTTATCGGGACAGGGTACGAGACACTGAAGCTTTCTTT.

This clone was detected only once. This chain links TRBV18 with TRBJ1-4, with 10 bases aligning to TRBD1. J was trimmed by 5 bases and V by 0 bases; bases with no gene match: 0. Germline CDR1 is KGHSH and CDR2 is LQKENI. The CDR3 extends over 15 amino acids. The CDR3: CASSPPGQGNEKLFF. CDR3 coding DNA: TGTGCCAGCTCACCACCGGGACAGGGGAATGAAAAACTGTTTTTT.

This chain links TRBV3-1 (or the pseudogene TRBV3-2) with TRBJ1-2, with D maybe TRBD1 (6 bases). This CDR3 spans 17 amino acids. Looked up from germline, CDR1 is LGHDT and CDR2 is YNNKEL (reference sequence). V was shortened by 0 bases and J by 8 bases, with 22 bases between the two germline ends. For the CDR3, the DNA is TGTGCCAGCAGCCAAGAAGGATCAAGGGGGAGGGTTCAGGGCTACACCTTC. It specifies CASSQEGSRGRVQGYTF.

The chain joins TRBV6-5 to TRBJ1-1; 7 bases align to TRBD1. The junction had 10 bases not matched to a gene; V was cut back by 2 bases and J by 4 bases. The CDR3 is 16 residues long. The V gene's germline CDR1 is MNHEY and CDR2 SVGAGI. The CDR3 nucleotides are TGTGCCAGCAGTTACACCCTCTTTTCAGGGGGCACTGAAGCTTTCTTT. Protein product: CASSYTLFSGGTEAFF.

The chain uses TRBV7-2 and TRBJ2-2; D is possibly TRBD1 (6 bases). With 6 bases removed from V and 7 bases from J, the gap between germline ends came to 12 bases. Per germline, CDR1 SGHTA and CDR2 FQGNSA. This CDR3 spans 13 amino acids. CDR3 nucleotide sequence: TGTGCCAGCAGAAATACAGGGAGCGGGGAGCTGTTTTTT. It encodes CASRNTGSGELFF.

The J gene is TRBJ2-3, the V gene TRBV4-2, with 12 bases fitting TRBD2. This CDR3 region has 17 residues. CDR1 LGHNA and CDR2 YNFKEQ come from the germline V gene. V lost 4 bases, J lost 0 bases, and 5 bases stayed unmatched. Here the CDR3 reads CASSPRTSGESTDTQYF. As DNA, the CDR3 is TGTGCCAGCAGCCCCCGGACTAGCGGGGAGAGCACAGATACGCAGTATTTT.

The chain uses TRBV25-1 and TRBJ2-3; D may be TRBD1 (6 bases). Germline V gene sequence: CDR1 MGHDK, CDR2 SYGVNS. CDR3 length: 16 amino acids. V gave up 0 bases and J gave up 2 bases, with 12 bases separating them. CDR3 region: CASSEYNRAPTDTQYF. The DNA of the CDR3 is TGTGCCAGCAGTGAATATAACAGGGCCCCCACAGATACGCAGTATTTT.

This clone was counted between two and nine times. V is TRBV3-1 (or the pseudogene TRBV3-2) and J is TRBJ2-2; no definite D call. The germline gives CDR1 LGHDT, CDR2 YNNKEL (reference sequence). The CDR3 runs to 14 residues. With 1 base removed from V and 7 bases from J, the gap between germline ends came to 10 bases. The CDR3 coding sequence is TGTGCCAGCAGCCAAGCTGAAAAACTCGGGGAGCTGTTTTTT. This codes for CASSQAEKLGELFF.

The chain is built from TRBV5-1 and TRBJ1-2; the match to TRBD1 covers 7 bases. The CDR3 spans 14 residues. V gave up 4 bases and J gave up 4 bases; unmatched junction bases: 7. CDR1 SGHRS and CDR2 YFSETQ come from the germline V gene. The CDR3 DNA follows: TGCGCCAGCAGCCAAACAGGGGAAGGCTATGGCTACACCTTC. Translating gives CASSQTGEGYGYTF.

CDR3 coding DNA: TGCGCCAGCAGCCTCCGGGACAGTGCAACTAATGAAAAACTGTTTTTT. This encodes CASSLRDSATNEKLFF. The chain employs TRBV5-1 and TRBJ1-4, with 7 bases matching TRBD1. V lost 4 bases and J lost 0; bases outside the gene matches: 6. CDR3 length: 16 amino acids. CDR1 is SGHRS, CDR2 YFSETQ, per germline.

This clone was counted a few times. The chain is built from TRBV2 and TRBJ2-6; possible D gene TRBD1, 5 bases. This CDR3 contains 15 residues. V lost 4 bases and J 1 base, leaving 8 bases between the germline ends. The V gene's germline CDR1 is SNHLY and CDR2 FYNNEI. The CDR3 loop is CASSGDSSGANVLTF. The DNA of the CDR3 is TGTGCCAGCAGTGGAGACAGTTCTGGGGCCAACGTCCTGACTTTC.

This rearrangement joins TRBV19 to TRBJ1-2, with 7 bases aligning to TRBD1. The CDR3 extends over 13 amino acids. V gave up 3 bases and J gave up 4 bases; unmatched junction bases: 2. Germline V lookup: CDR1 LNHDA, CDR2 SQIVND (reference sequence). The CDR3 DNA sequence: TGTGCCAGTAGTATCAACAGGGGCTATGGCTACACCTTC. This codes for CASSINRGYGYTF.

The chain uses TRBV11-2 and TRBJ1-2; no clear D. From germline, CDR1 is SGHAT and CDR2 FQNNGV. The CDR3 is 17 residues long. V dropped 1 base and J dropped 6 bases, with 21 bases sitting between them. The CDR3 region is CASSLVGGVAITDGYTF. CDR3 sequence (DNA): TGTGCCAGCAGCTTAGTTGGAGGTGTGGCGATCACTGATGGCTACACCTTC.

This clone was seen a handful of times. V and J are TRBV4-2 and TRBJ2-7; tentative D call: TRBD2 (5 bases). This CDR3 spans 12 amino acids. CDR1 is LGHNA, CDR2 YNFKEQ, per germline. V was clipped by 4 bases and J by 3 bases, with 7 bases between them. The CDR3 bases are TGTGCCAGCAGCCGAGGGAGCTACGAGCAGTACTTC. Translated, it gives CASSRGSYEQYF.

The chain has TRBV3-1 (or the pseudogene TRBV3-2) and TRBJ2-1; D might be TRBD2 (5 bases). The length of the CDR3 is 15 residues. The V gene lost 6 bases and the J gene lost 0 bases, with 12 bases spanning the gap. Germline values: CDR1 LGHDT, CDR2 YNNKEL (reference sequence). The CDR3 bases are TGTGCCAGCAGTCTGAGGGAAAGCTCCTACAATGAGCAGTTCTTC. Translation gives CASSLRESSYNEQFF.

There are many counts of this clone. The rearrangement joins TRBV2 to TRBJ1-2; the D gene is possibly TRBD1 (6 bases). This CDR3 is 17 amino acids long. The V end lost 9 bases, the J end lost 7 bases, and 30 bases lay between the germline ends. Germline V lookup: CDR1 SNHLY, CDR2 FYNNEI. CDR3 protein: CARRPFLVNREGGGYTF. In DNA, the CDR3 is TGTGCCAGACGCCCCTTTTTGGTTAACAGGGAAGGCGGTGGCTACACCTTC.

This chain links TRBV24-1 with TRBJ2-5; D is possibly TRBD2 (5 bases). The CDR3 totals 15 residues. The V gene lost 4 bases and the J gene lost 3 bases, with 14 bases spanning the gap. The germline V gene encodes CDR1 KGHDR and CDR2 SFDVKD. The CDR3: CATSEGVGSEETQYF. DNA of the CDR3: TGTGCCACCAGTGAGGGAGTAGGGAGCGAAGAGACCCAGTACTTC.

This clone has only a few counts. The rearrangement links TRBV30 to TRBJ1-1, with D perhaps TRBD1 (5 bases). V was trimmed by 0 bases and J by 1 base, leaving 15 bases between them. There are 16 residues in the CDR3. The germline CDR1 and CDR2 sequences are GTSNPN and SVGIG (reference sequence). CDR3 nucleotides: TGTGCCTGGAGTGTACTTGGGGGGAGGGCGAACACTGAAGCTTTCTTT. It specifies CAWSVLGGRANTEAFF.

The genes are TRBV11-2 and TRBJ1-4; D remains ambiguous. The V and J ends lost 1 base and 8 bases respectively, with 8 bases between them. Germline CDR1 reads SGHAT; CDR2 reads FQNNGV. The CDR3 runs 13 residues. The CDR3 DNA reads TGTGCCAGCAGCTTAGGCAACACGGAAAAACTGTTTTTT. It yields the protein CASSLGNTEKLFF.

This clone was detected once. This chain joins TRBV27 and TRBJ2-5; no firm D call. The V end was cut by 3 bases, the J end by 0 bases, with 11 bases between. Germline assignment: CDR1 MNHEY and CDR2 SMNVEV (reference sequence). The length of the CDR3 is 15 residues. CDR3 sequence (DNA): TGTGCCAGCAGTTTGGGCAGAGTGAACCAAGAGACCCAGTACTTC. Its translation is CASSLGRVNQETQYF.

The chain couples TRBV11-3 to TRBJ2-7; TRBD2 matches at 13 bases. CDR1 and CDR2 (germline): SGHNT, YENEEA. This CDR3 region has 17 residues. Germline trimming cut 10 bases from V and 5 bases from J; bases unmatched to any gene: 17. The CDR3 DNA follows: TGTGCCACCCAGATAAAAGAGACTAGCGGGAGGTCTCACGAGCAGTACTTC. This codes for CATQIKETSGRSHEQYF.

This chain uses TRBV7-8 with TRBJ1-6; D ambiguous. Germline CDR1 SGHVS, CDR2 FQNEAQ. V dropped 5 bases and J dropped 7 bases, with 15 bases sitting between them. The CDR3 runs to 15 residues. CDR3 nucleotides: TGTGCCAGCAGCGCCACGGGGTTCCAGAATTCACCCCTCCACTTT. Its protein product is CASSATGFQNSPLHF. The full variable domain, with the rest looked up from reference TRBV7-8 and TRBJ1-6, is GAGVSQSPRYKVAKRGQDVALRCDPISGHVSLFWYQQALGQGPEFLTYFQNEAQLDKSGLPSDRFFAERPEGSVSTLKIQRTQQEDSAVYLCASSATGFQNSPLHFGNGTRLTVT.

This clone turned up a few times. The CDR3 region is CASSDRTNPNRGYTF. CDR3 bases: TGTGCCAGCAGTGACAGGACAAACCCTAATCGAGGCTACACCTTC. The chain carries TRBV6-4 and TRBJ1-2; a weak D match, TRBD1 (5 bases). The CDR3 loop spans 15 amino acids. V lost 2 bases to trimming and J lost 8 bases, with 18 bases between them. Germline V CDR1 and CDR2: MRHNA, SNTAGT.

The chain couples TRBV18 to TRBJ1-4; D may be TRBD1 (5 bases). Germline lookup yields CDR1 KGHSH and CDR2 LQKENI. The CDR3 totals 16 residues. The V end was cut by 0 bases, the J end by 8 bases, with 16 bases between. CDR3 sequence reads: CASSPPEAGPGEKLFF. CDR3 DNA sequence: TGTGCCAGCTCACCACCTGAGGCAGGCCCAGGGGAAAAACTGTTTTTT. Supplemented by reference TRBV18 and TRBJ1-4, the full variable domain reads NAGVMQNPRHLVRRRGQEARLRCSPMKGHSHVYWYRQLPEEGLKFMVYLQKENIIDESGMPKERFSAEFPKEGPSILRIQQVVRGDSAAYFCASSPPEAGPGEKLFFGSGTQLSVL.